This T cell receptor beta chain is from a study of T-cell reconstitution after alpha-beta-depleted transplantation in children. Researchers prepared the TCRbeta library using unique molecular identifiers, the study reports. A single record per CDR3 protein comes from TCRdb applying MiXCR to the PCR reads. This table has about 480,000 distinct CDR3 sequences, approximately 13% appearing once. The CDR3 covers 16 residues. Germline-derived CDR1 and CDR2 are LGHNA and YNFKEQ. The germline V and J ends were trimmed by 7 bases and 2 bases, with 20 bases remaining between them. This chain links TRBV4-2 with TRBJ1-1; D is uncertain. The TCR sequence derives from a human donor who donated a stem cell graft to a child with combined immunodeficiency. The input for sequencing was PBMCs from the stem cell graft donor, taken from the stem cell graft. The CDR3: CASNLNGRQLNTEAFF. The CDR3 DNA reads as TGTGCCAGCAACCTAAACGGAAGACAATTAAACACTGAAGCTTTCTTT.